These 17 T cell receptor beta chains were sequenced from one sample in a study of T cell changes during pregnancy in multiple sclerosis. Libraries were prepared by immunoSEQ multiplex PCR; TCRdb keeps only in-frame clonotypes and omits some of them. The repertoire holds 65,000 to 95,000 clones, with around 91% as singletons. This sample comprised peripheral blood, obtained before pregnancy. Receptors were obtained from a female donor with multiple sclerosis, enrolled in a pregnancy study.

This chain uses TRBV7-2 with TRBJ1-4, with 7 bases lining up with TRBD1. Germline V CDR1 and CDR2: SGHTA, FQGNSA. After removal of 6 bases from V and 3 bases from J, the junction contained 10 bases not matched to a gene. This CDR3 comprises 16 residues. Here the CDR3 DNA reads TGTGCCAGCAGGAGCCAGGGGACAGCCTCTAATGAAAAACTGTTTTTT. Protein: CASRSQGTASNEKLFF.

The V and J genes are TRBV7-2 and TRBJ2-4; no reliable D call. Per germline, CDR1 SGHTA and CDR2 FQGNSA. V was pared by 2 bases and J by 5 bases, with 22 bases between. The CDR3 has 18 residues. The CDR3 bases are TGTGCCAGCAGCTTAAGGTCTAGACTCACATGGCCCGAAAACATTCAGTACTTC. Translating gives CASSLRSRLTWPENIQYF.

This chain connects TRBV11-2 to TRBJ1-6, with D perhaps matching TRBD1 (5 bases). The CDR3 sequence is 18 residues long. The germline CDR1 and CDR2 sequences are SGHAT and FQNNGV. Trimming removed 0 bases from V and 0 bases from J, with 12 bases in between. Here the CDR3 DNA reads TGTGCCAGCAGCTTAGATGGGGCGGGGAACTCCTATAATTCACCCCTCCACTTT. This translates into CASSLDGAGNSYNSPLHF.

The CDR3 nucleotides are TGTGCCAGCAGCTCCCGGGACAGGGTGAACGAGCAGTACTTC. This encodes CASSSRDRVNEQYF. The chain carries TRBV5-4 and TRBJ2-7, with 9 bases lining up with TRBD1. With 3 bases clipped from V and 5 bases from J, the junction kept 6 bases outside the gene matches. CDR3 size: 14 residues. Germline lookup yields CDR1 SGHNT and CDR2 YYREEE (reference sequence).

V usage is TRBV5-4 and J usage is TRBJ2-6; no clear D. CDR1 and CDR2 from the germline V gene are SGHNT and YYREEE (reference sequence). CDR3 length: 14 amino acids. The V and J ends lost 3 bases and 1 base respectively, with 5 bases between them. CDR3 bases: TGTGCCAGCAGCTCCTCTTCTGGGGCCAACGTCCTGACTTTC. Residues: CASSSSSGANVLTF.

The rearrangement joins TRBV7-8 to TRBJ1-1; tentative D call: TRBD1 (5 bases). Germline V gene lookup returns CDR1 SGHVS and CDR2 FQNEAQ. The CDR3 is made up of 15 amino acids. The germline V and J ends were trimmed by 5 bases and 1 base, with 14 bases remaining between them. Written as DNA, the CDR3 is TGTGCCAGCAGCGGGTCTAGGGGTGGGAACACTGAAGCTTTCTTT. Translating gives CASSGSRGGNTEAFF.

The rearrangement links TRBV6-1 to TRBJ2-7; maybe TRBD2 (5 bases). V gave up 2 bases and J gave up 1 base, with 9 bases separating them. The CDR3 covers 14 residues. Germline values: CDR1 MNHNS, CDR2 SASEGT. The CDR3 protein is CASSEPRRSYEQYF. As DNA, the CDR3 is TGTGCCAGCAGTGAACCTAGGAGGTCCTACGAGCAGTACTTC.

V is TRBV18 and J is TRBJ1-1; D unresolved. This CDR3 is built from 15 residues. Looked up from germline, CDR1 is KGHSH and CDR2 is LQKENI. The V end was cut by 0 bases, the J end by 0 bases, with 8 bases between. DNA of the CDR3: TGTGCCAGCTCACCACCGAGCGGGCTGAACACTGAAGCTTTCTTT. Its protein product is CASSPPSGLNTEAFF.

This chain links TRBV5-4 with TRBJ2-2, with D tentatively TRBD1 (6 bases). Trimming shortened V by 4 bases and J by 6 bases, and 13 bases separated the two germline ends. The CDR3 length is 14 residues. Germline lookup yields CDR1 SGHNT and CDR2 YYREEE (reference sequence). CDR3 in amino acids: CASSQYRVPGELFF. Written as DNA, the CDR3 is TGTGCCAGCAGCCAGTACAGGGTACCCGGGGAGCTGTTTTTT.

The CDR3 DNA reads as TGTGCCAGCCAGCTCGGGCTAGCGGGGGTTGGCTCCTACAATGAGCAGTTCTTC. Amino acid sequence: CASQLGLAGVGSYNEQFF. V usage is TRBV7-9 and J usage is TRBJ2-1; 10 bases fit TRBD2. Germline CDR1 reads SEHNR; CDR2 reads FQNEAQ (reference sequence). The CDR3 runs 18 residues. V lost 8 bases and J lost 0; bases outside the gene matches: 13.

The genes are TRBV10-3 and TRBJ2-1; a possible D gene is TRBD1 (5 bases). V was clipped by 2 bases and J by 8 bases, with 10 bases between them. There are 13 residues in the CDR3. The germline CDR1 and CDR2 sequences are ENHRY and SYGVKD. CDR3 amino acids: CAISEGPTDEQFF. The CDR3 bases are TGTGCCATCAGTGAGGGCCCGACAGATGAGCAGTTCTTC.

The chain employs TRBV4-1 and TRBJ2-1; 15 bases match TRBD2. V trimming: 3 bases; J trimming: 5 bases; junction bases outside the gene matches: 8. Germline-derived CDR1 and CDR2 are MGHRA and YSYEKL. The CDR3 extends over 18 amino acids. The CDR3 nucleotides are TGCGCCAGCAGCCAGCACCGGACTAGCGGGGGGGGGAACAATGAGCAGTTCTTC. It codes for CASSQHRTSGGGNNEQFF.

CDR3 loop: CASSDPGQPDQPQHF. CDR3 bases: TGTGCCAGCAGTGACCCGGGACAGCCTGATCAGCCCCAGCATTTT. This rearrangement joins TRBV28 to TRBJ1-5; 7 bases align to TRBD1. Germline CDR1 reads MDHEN; CDR2 reads SYDVKM. This CDR3 contains 15 residues. V lost 5 bases to trimming and J lost 5 bases; unmatched junction nucleotides: 9.

The chain joins TRBV13 to TRBJ2-3; weak D call: TRBD2 (5 bases). Per germline, CDR1 PRHDT and CDR2 FYEKMQ (reference sequence). V was clipped by 4 bases and J by 0 bases, with 11 bases between them. The CDR3 sequence is 15 residues long. In DNA form, the CDR3 reads TGTGCCAGCAGCTCAGGACTTGCTAGCACAGATACGCAGTATTTT. This gives the protein CASSSGLASTDTQYF.

J is TRBJ2-5 and V is TRBV6-5, with 10 bases identical to TRBD2. In germline, CDR1 is MNHEY, CDR2 SVGAGI. The CDR3 is 14 residues long. V trimming: 3 bases; J trimming: 4 bases; junction bases outside the gene matches: 2. The CDR3 DNA follows: TGTGCCAGCAGTTATTGGACTAGCGGAGAGACCCAGTACTTC. Translated, it gives CASSYWTSGETQYF.

J is TRBJ2-7 and V is TRBV13; 7 nucleotides line up with TRBD1. The J segment lost 2 bases and the V segment lost 5 bases, leaving 9 bases of the junction unmatched. Germline V gene lookup returns CDR1 PRHDT and CDR2 FYEKMQ (reference sequence). The CDR3 is made up of 15 amino acids. The CDR3 DNA reads TGTGCCAGCAGCCAATTCGGGACAGCCCCCTACGAGCAGTACTTC. It translates to CASSQFGTAPYEQYF.

The chain couples TRBV27 to TRBJ1-1, with 7 bases aligning to TRBD1. The trim removed 5 bases at V and 3 bases at J, leaving 9 bases unmatched. Germline values: CDR1 MNHEY, CDR2 SMNVEV (reference sequence). There are 15 residues in the CDR3. The CDR3 loop reads CASSPVKGADTEAFF. In nucleotides, the CDR3 is TGTGCCAGCAGTCCCGTAAAGGGGGCGGACACTGAAGCTTTCTTT.